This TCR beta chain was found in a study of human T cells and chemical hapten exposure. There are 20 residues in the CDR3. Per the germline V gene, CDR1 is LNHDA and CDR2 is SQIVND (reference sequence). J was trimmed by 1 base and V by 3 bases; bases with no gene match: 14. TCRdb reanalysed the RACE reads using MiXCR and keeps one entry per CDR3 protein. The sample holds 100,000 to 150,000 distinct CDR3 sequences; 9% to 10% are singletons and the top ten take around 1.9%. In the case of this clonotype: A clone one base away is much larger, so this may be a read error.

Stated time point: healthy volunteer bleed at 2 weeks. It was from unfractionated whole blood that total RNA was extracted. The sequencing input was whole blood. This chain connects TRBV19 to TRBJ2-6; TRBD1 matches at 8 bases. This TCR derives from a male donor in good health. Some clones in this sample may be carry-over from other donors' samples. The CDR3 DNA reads TGTGCCAGTAGTATCCCCGCAGGGGGCGAGTCTGGGTCTGGGGCCAACGTCCTGACTTTC. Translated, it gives CASSIPAGGESGSGANVLTF.